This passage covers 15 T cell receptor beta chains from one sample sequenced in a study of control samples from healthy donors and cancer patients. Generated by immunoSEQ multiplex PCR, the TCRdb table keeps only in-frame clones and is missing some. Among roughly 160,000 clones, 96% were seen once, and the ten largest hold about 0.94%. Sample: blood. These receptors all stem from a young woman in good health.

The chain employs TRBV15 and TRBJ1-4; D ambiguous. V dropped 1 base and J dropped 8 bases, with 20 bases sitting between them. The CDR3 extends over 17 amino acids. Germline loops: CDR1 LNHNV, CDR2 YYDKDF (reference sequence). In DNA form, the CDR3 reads TGTGCCACCAGCAGAGGGGTTCCAGACGCCTGGTACGAAAAACTGTTTTTT. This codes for CATSRGVPDAWYEKLFF.

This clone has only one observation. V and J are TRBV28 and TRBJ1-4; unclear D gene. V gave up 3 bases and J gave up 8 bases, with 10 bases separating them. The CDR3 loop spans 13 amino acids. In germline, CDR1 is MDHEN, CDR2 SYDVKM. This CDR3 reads CASSLEQAEKLFF. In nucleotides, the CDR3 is TGTGCCAGCAGTTTGGAGCAGGCCGAAAAACTGTTTTTT.

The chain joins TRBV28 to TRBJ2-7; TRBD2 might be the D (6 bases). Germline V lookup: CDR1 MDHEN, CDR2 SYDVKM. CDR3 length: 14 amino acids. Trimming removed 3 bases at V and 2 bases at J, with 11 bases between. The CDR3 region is CASSLGSGAYEQYF. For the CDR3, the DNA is TGTGCCAGCAGTTTGGGTAGCGGAGCCTACGAGCAGTACTTC. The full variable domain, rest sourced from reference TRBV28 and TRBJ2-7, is DVKVTQSSRYLVKRTGEKVFLECVQDMDHENMFWYRQDPGLGLRLIYFSYDVKMKEKGDIPEGYSVSREKKERFSLILESASTNQTSMYLCASSLGSGAYEQYFGPGTRLTVT.

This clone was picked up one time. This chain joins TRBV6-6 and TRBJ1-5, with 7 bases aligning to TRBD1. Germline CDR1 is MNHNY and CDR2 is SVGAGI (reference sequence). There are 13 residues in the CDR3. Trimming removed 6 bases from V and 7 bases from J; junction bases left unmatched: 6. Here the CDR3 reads CASRDRITQPQHF. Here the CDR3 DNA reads TGTGCCAGCAGGGACAGGATAACCCAGCCCCAGCATTTT.

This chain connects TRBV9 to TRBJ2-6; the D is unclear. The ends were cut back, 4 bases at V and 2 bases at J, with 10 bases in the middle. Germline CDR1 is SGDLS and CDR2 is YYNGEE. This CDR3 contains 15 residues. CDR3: CASSIDGAGANVLTF. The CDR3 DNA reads TGTGCCAGCAGCATCGACGGAGCTGGGGCCAACGTCCTGACTTTC.

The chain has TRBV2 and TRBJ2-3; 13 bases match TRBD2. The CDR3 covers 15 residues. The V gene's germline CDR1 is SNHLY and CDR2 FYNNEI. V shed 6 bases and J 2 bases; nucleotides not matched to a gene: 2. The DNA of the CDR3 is TGTGCCAGCAGGGGGACTAGCGGGAACACAGATACGCAGTATTTT. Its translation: CASRGTSGNTDTQYF. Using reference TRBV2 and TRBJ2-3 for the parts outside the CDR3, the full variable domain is EPEVTQTPSHQVTQMGQEVILRCVPISNHLYFYWYRQILGQKVEFLVSFYNNEISEKSEIFDDQFSVERPDGSNFTLKIRSTKLEDSAMYFCASRGTSGNTDTQYFGPGTRLTVL.

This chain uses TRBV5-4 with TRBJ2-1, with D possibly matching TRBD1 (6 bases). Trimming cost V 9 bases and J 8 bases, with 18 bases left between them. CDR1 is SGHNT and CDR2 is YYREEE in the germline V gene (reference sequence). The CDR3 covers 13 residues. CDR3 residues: CAIMDSDYHEQFF. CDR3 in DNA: TGTGCCATCATGGACAGTGATTACCATGAGCAGTTCTTC.

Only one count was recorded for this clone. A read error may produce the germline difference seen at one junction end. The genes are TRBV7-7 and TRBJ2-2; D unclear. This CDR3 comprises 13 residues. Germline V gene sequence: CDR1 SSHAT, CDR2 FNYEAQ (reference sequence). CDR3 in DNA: TGTGCTAGCAGCCACCGAGGCACCGGGGAGCTGTTTTTT. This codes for CASSHRGTGELFF.

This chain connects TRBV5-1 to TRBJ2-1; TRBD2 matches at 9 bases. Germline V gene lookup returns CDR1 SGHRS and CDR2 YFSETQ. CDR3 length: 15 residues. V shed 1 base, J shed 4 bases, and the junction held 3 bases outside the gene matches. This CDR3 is CASSLLAGSYNEQFF. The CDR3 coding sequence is TGCGCCAGCAGCTTGCTAGCGGGATCATACAATGAGCAGTTCTTC.

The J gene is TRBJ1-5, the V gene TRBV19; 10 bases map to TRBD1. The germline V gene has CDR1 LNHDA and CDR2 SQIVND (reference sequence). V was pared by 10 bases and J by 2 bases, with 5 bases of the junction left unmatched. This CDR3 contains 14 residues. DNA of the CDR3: TGTGCCACCGCCGGGACAGGGGGCAATCAGCCCCAGCATTTT. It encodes CATAGTGGNQPQHF.

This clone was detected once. CDR3 loop: CASSLGRVYEQYF. The CDR3 DNA reads TGTGCCAGCAGCCTTGGGAGGGTCTACGAGCAGTACTTC. The V gene is TRBV3-1 (or the pseudogene TRBV3-2), the J gene TRBJ2-7; TRBD2 matches 7 bases. Germline CDR1 LGHDT, CDR2 YNNKEL (reference sequence). V shed 4 bases, J shed 3 bases, and the junction held 3 bases outside the gene matches. There are 13 residues in the CDR3.

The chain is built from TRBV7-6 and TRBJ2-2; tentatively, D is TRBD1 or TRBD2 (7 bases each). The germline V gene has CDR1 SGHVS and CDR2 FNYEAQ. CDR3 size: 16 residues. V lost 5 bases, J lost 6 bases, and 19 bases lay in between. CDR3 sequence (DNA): TGTGCCAGCAGCCCCAGGGGGGGGGCCTTCGCCGGGGAGCTGTTTTTT. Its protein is CASSPRGGAFAGELFF.

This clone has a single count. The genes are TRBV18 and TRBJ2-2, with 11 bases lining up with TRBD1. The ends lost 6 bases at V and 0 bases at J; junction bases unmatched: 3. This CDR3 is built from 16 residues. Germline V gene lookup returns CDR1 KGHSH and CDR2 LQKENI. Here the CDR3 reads CASSRGQGANTGELFF. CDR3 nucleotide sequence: TGTGCCAGCTCGCGGGGACAGGGGGCGAACACCGGGGAGCTGTTTTTT.

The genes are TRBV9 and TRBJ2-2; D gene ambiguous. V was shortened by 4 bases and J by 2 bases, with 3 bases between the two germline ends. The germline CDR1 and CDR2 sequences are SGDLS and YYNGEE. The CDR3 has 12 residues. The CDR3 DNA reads TGTGCCAGCAGCCATAACACCGGGGAGCTGTTTTTT. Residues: CASSHNTGELFF.

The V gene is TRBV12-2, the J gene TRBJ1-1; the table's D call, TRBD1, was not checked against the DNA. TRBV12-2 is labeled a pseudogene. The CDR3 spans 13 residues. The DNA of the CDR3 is TGTGCAAGATTACTCGACAGCAACACTGAAGCTTTCTTT. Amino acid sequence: CARLLDSNTEAFF.